These T cell receptor beta chains were read from a single sample in a study of blood T cells in healthy people across ages. MiXCR, run by TCRdb on the 5' RACE reads, gives a single entry per CDR3 protein. The table lists about 1,400,000 distinct CDR3 sequences, approximately 59% of them singletons. Sequenced input: blood. These receptors all come from a man aged 18 to 30 in good health. Both conserved end residues are part of each CDR3. The D gene is left open where the match is weak. Clone size appears in some rows only: once, few, many, or a class for an expanded clone.

abundance | d_gene | j_gene | v_gene | CDR3aa | CDR3nt
. | . | TRBJ2-1 | TRBV30 | CAWRDRRAMSSYNEQFF | TGTGCCTGGAGAGACCGACGGGCCATGAGCTCCTACAATGAGCAGTTCTTC
. | . | TRBJ1-5 | TRBV28 | CASKDPRANQPQHF | TGTGCCAGCAAGGACCCTAGAGCAAATCAGCCCCAGCATTTT
. | . | TRBJ2-1 | TRBV11-1 | CASSFGIGSDSYNEQFF | TGTGCCAGCAGCTTTGGGATCGGGAGCGACTCCTACAATGAGCAGTTCTTC
. | . | TRBJ1-6 | TRBV10-3 | CAISGVGVGSRIPPLHF | TGTGCCATCAGTGGAGTGGGGGTAGGAAGTCGGATTCCACCCCTCCACTTT
. | TRBD1 | TRBJ2-6 | TRBV27 | CASSWGTGLRLRSGANVLTF | TGTGCCAGCAGTTGGGGGACAGGGCTGAGGTTAAGGTCTGGGGCCAACGTCCTGACTTTC
. | . | TRBJ2-7 | TRBV14 | CASSQSRDTYEQYF | TGTGCCAGCAGCCAATCCCGGGACACCTACGAGCAGTACTTC
. | . | TRBJ1-6 | TRBV7-2 | CASIPGPLGDSPLHF | TGTGCCAGCATACCGGGACCCCTTGGGGATTCACCCCTCCACTTT
few | . | TRBJ2-7 | TRBV7-2 | CAGSPVVSSYEQYF | TGTGCCGGCAGCCCGGTAGTTAGCTCCTACGAGCAGTACTTC
. | TRBD2 | TRBJ2-3 | TRBV4-1 | CASSHPLADGTDTQYF | TGCGCCAGCAGCCATCCCCTAGCGGACGGGACAGATACGCAGTATTTT
. | TRBD2 | TRBJ2-1 | TRBV12-3/TRBV12-4 | CASSLASLAGDKQFF | TGTGCCAGCAGTTTAGCGAGTCTAGCGGGAGACAAGCAGTTCTTC
. | TRBD2 | TRBJ2-3 | TRBV29-1 | CSVALAGPTDTQYF | TGCAGCGTTGCACTAGCGGGGCCCACAGATACGCAGTATTTT
few | . | TRBJ1-1 | TRBV9 | CASSDDGENTEAFF | TGTGCCAGCAGCGACGACGGGGAGAACACTGAAGCTTTCTTT
few | TRBD2 | TRBJ2-7 | TRBV29-1 | CSVQRGGGEQYF | TGCAGCGTTCAGCGGGGGGGCGGCGAGCAGTACTTC
. | TRBD1 | TRBJ2-6 | TRBV7-2 | CANSIRDRWANVLTF | TGTGCCAACAGCATCCGGGACAGGTGGGCCAACGTCCTGACTTTC
few | TRBD1 | TRBJ2-7 | TRBV12-3/TRBV12-4 | CASMPFSGTGGGEQYF | TGTGCCAGCATGCCCTTCTCCGGGACAGGGGGTGGCGAGCAGTACTTC
few | . | TRBJ2-5 | TRBV10-3 | CAISSLGDLEKETQYF | TGTGCCATCAGCTCACTGGGCGACCTCGAGAAGGAGACCCAGTACTTC
. | . | TRBJ1-2 | TRBV7-9 | CASTPTGINYGYTF | TGTGCCAGCACCCCGACAGGAATTAACTATGGCTACACCTTC
. | TRBD1 | TRBJ2-5 | TRBV25-1 | CASSPPTTGLRETQYF | TGTGCCAGCAGTCCCCCAACGACAGGGCTTCGGGAGACCCAGTACTTC
. | TRBD1 | TRBJ2-3 | TRBV28 | CASSLRTGFTDTQYF | TGTGCCAGCAGTCTCAGGACAGGCTTTACAGATACGCAGTATTTT
. | TRBD1 | TRBJ2-5 | TRBV28 | CASSGWDRGRETQYF | TGTGCCAGCAGTGGTTGGGACAGGGGGAGGGAGACCCAGTACTTC
once | TRBD2 | TRBJ2-1 | TRBV7-2 | CASSFPLAGGSSYNEQFF | TGTGCCAGCAGCTTCCCTTTAGCGGGAGGTTCCTCCTACAATGAGCAGTTCTTC
few | . | TRBJ1-2 | TRBV7-9 | CASSLVPGGVDYGYTF | TGTGCCAGCAGCTTAGTCCCGGGAGGGGTCGACTATGGCTACACCTTC
once | TRBD1 | TRBJ2-7 | TRBV6-5 | CASSYGTGHSYEQYF | TGTGCCAGCAGTTACGGGACAGGGCACTCCTACGAGCAGTACTTC
. | . | TRBJ1-4 | TRBV29-1 | CSVGVGGGSEKLFF | TGCAGCGTCGGGGTAGGGGGAGGCAGTGAAAAACTGTTTTTT
few | . | TRBJ2-5 | TRBV5-5 | CASSSGPMKETQYF | TGTGCCAGCAGCTCTGGACCAATGAAAGAGACCCAGTACTTC
. | TRBD2 | TRBJ2-7 | TRBV3-1 | CASSQTTSGSEQYF | TGTGCCAGCAGCCAAACGACTAGCGGGAGCGAGCAGTACTTC
. | TRBD2 | TRBJ2-3 | TRBV5-1 | CASSFATSGGVTDTQYF | TGCGCCAGCAGCTTCGCTACTAGCGGGGGGGTAACAGATACGCAGTATTTT
. | . | TRBJ1-6 | TRBV4-3 | CASSQELAEIYNSPLHF | TGCGCCAGCAGCCAAGAGTTGGCAGAAATCTATAATTCACCCCTCCACTTT
. | TRBD1 | TRBJ1-2 | TRBV27 | CASSLSGTGLFYGYTF | TGTGCCAGCAGTTTATCGGGGACAGGTCTTTTCTATGGCTACACCTTC
. | . | TRBJ2-2 | TRBV10-1 | CAGSEIDTGELFF | TGCGCCGGCAGTGAAATTGACACCGGGGAGCTGTTTTTT